These T cell receptor beta chains were read from a single sample in a study of shared clonotypes between healthy human individuals. Only in-frame clones appear in the TCRdb table, and some are missing; sequencing was by immunoSEQ multiplex PCR. The sample consists of 2 million to 2.5 million clones, around 95% of them appearing once. The sample consisted of naive CD4+ T cells sorted from blood. These receptor sequences come from a man between 18 and 29 years old in good health. The CDR3 runs from the conserved cysteine through the conserved F or W. A D gene is named only where the DNA matches it firmly. Only some rows state a clone size, as once, few, many or a class for expanded clones.

j_call d_call v_call clone_size cdr3_nt cdr3_aa
TRBJ2-1 TRBD1 TRBV5-1 NA TGCGCCAGCAGCATGGGACAGTCCTACAATGAGCAGTTCTTC CASSMGQSYNEQFF
TRBJ1-1 NA TRBV2 NA TGTGCCAGCAGCCGGTGGAGCACTGAAGCTTTCTTT CASSRWSTEAFF
TRBJ2-2 TRBD2 TRBV11-2 NA TGTGCCAGCAGCCCCGAGGGTAGCGGGGGCCAGAACACCGGGGAGCTGTTTTTT CASSPEGSGGQNTGELFF
TRBJ1-2 NA TRBV6-5 few TGTGCCAGCAGTTACTCAGGAGCGGGCGGAGGCTACACCTTC CASSYSGAGGGYTF
TRBJ2-5 TRBD2 TRBV9 NA TGTGCCAGCAGCGTAGGACTAGCGGACTCACAAGAGACCCAGTACTTC CASSVGLADSQETQYF
TRBJ2-7 NA TRBV7-2 NA TGTGCCAGCAGCCACCGACAGGTAAGAAGAGAACTCTACGAGCAGTACTTC CASSHRQVRRELYEQYF
TRBJ1-2 NA TRBV6-5 NA TGTGCCAGCAGTTATTCTACAGGGTTGGGTGGCTACACCTTC CASSYSTGLGGYTF
TRBJ2-7 TRBD2 TRBV10-3 NA TGTGCCATCAGTGAAGTTGGTGTCCGCGGGAGGGCCCCCTACGAGCAGTACTTC CAISEVGVRGRAPYEQYF
TRBJ1-5 NA TRBV9 once TGTGCCAGCAGCGTAGATATGGGCGGTCAGCCCCAGCATTTT CASSVDMGGQPQHF
TRBJ2-1 TRBD2 TRBV7-2 NA TGTGCCAGCAGCTTAGTCGGGACTAGCGGGAGCTCCTACAATGAGCAGTTCTTC CASSLVGTSGSSYNEQFF
TRBJ2-7 NA TRBV6-5 NA TGTGCCAGCATCGGGGCGGGACCCGCTCAATACGAGCAGTACTTC CASIGAGPAQYEQYF
TRBJ2-1 NA TRBV4-1 NA TGCGCCAGCAGCCAAGGGGAGAGCTCCTACAATGAGCAGTTCTTC CASSQGESSYNEQFF
TRBJ2-7 NA TRBV7-9 NA TGTGCCAGCAGCTTTATGGGGGGAGTAGGGTACGAGCAGTACTTC CASSFMGGVGYEQYF
TRBJ2-7 NA TRBV29-1 NA TGCAGCGTTGAACTCAGCGGGGACATACGGTACTTC CSVELSGDIRYF
TRBJ2-7 TRBD2 TRBV2 NA TGTGCCACCACGGGACTATCCCTCTACGAGCAGTACTTC CATTGLSLYEQYF
TRBJ2-3 TRBD2 TRBV4-1 NA TGCGCCAGCAGCCAAGATTCTACGGTAGCGGGGAGCACAGATACGCAGTATTTT CASSQDSTVAGSTDTQYF
TRBJ1-2 NA TRBV5-4 NA TGTGCCAGCAGCTTGATCCCTGCAATGGGAGGCTACACCTTC CASSLIPAMGGYTF
TRBJ1-2 TRBD1 TRBV6-1 NA TGTGCCAGCACTGTGACAGGGTATGGCTACACCTTC CASTVTGYGYTF
TRBJ2-2 NA TRBV27 NA TGTGCCAGCAGTTTAGGGGGAAGGAACACCGGGGAGCTGTTTTTT CASSLGGRNTGELFF
TRBJ2-7 TRBD2 TRBV10-3 NA TGTGCCATCAGTGATATCTTGCGGGGGGACTACGAGCAGTACTTC CAISDILRGDYEQYF
TRBJ1-1 NA TRBV15 NA TGTGCCACCAGCCCCGAGTCGCGGACTGAAGCTTTCTTT CATSPESRTEAFF
TRBJ1-3 NA TRBV18 NA TGTGCCAGCTCATCCTCGACAGGTGGAAACACCATATATTTT CASSSSTGGNTIYF
TRBJ1-1 NA TRBV19 once TGTGCCAGCCGGGAGGGCAGGAGGAACACTGAAGCTTTCTTT CASREGRRNTEAFF
TRBJ2-2 TRBD2 TRBV10-3 NA TGTGCCATCAGTGAGTCGCGACTAGCGGGAGCCGGGGAGCTGTTTTTT CAISESRLAGAGELFF
TRBJ1-5 NA TRBV5-1 NA TGCGCCAGCAGCTCGACGGAGGGGGACGGGCCCCAGCATTTT CASSSTEGDGPQHF
TRBJ2-1 TRBD2 TRBV27 NA TGTGCCAGCAGTTCAGGGACTAGCGGGGTAAATGAGCAGTTCTTC CASSSGTSGVNEQFF
TRBJ2-1 NA TRBV5-1 NA TGCGCCAGCAGCTTGGAGGGATGGGTAAGGGGGGAGCAGTTCTTC CASSLEGWVRGEQFF
TRBJ1-1 NA TRBV11-3 NA TGTGCCAGCAGCTTACTGGGCGGTACTGAAGCTTTCTTT CASSLLGGTEAFF
TRBJ1-2 NA TRBV4-1 NA TGCGCCAGCAGCCCAAAGGGTGGGGACTATGGCTACACCTTC CASSPKGGDYGYTF
TRBJ2-2 NA TRBV30 once TGTGCCTGGAGTGTGTTACGGGGCGGAACCGGGGAGCTGTTTTTT CAWSVLRGGTGELFF
TRBJ2-2 NA TRBV29-1 few TGCAGCGTTGAGGGAGGCAGTAGCACCGGGGAGCTGTTTTTT CSVEGGSSTGELFF
TRBJ2-3 TRBD1 TRBV12-5 NA TGTGCTAGTGCCGAAGGGACAGGGGATACGCAGTATTTT CASAEGTGDTQYF
TRBJ1-2 TRBD1 TRBV7-9 NA TGTGCCAGCATGGGACAGGGGGCGAACTATGGCTACACCTTC CASMGQGANYGYTF
TRBJ2-5 TRBD2 TRBV5-4 NA TGTGCCAGCAGCTTGCTGGTGGCGGGGGGGACTCAAGAGACCCAGTACTTC CASSLLVAGGTQETQYF
TRBJ2-7 TRBD1 TRBV18 NA TGTGCCAGCTCACCAACAGGGGAAGAGCAGTACTTC CASSPTGEEQYF
TRBJ1-5 TRBD1 TRBV19 NA TGTGCCAGTAGTATTCAGGGACAGCCAGGCGGGCCCCAGCATTTT CASSIQGQPGGPQHF
TRBJ2-7 TRBD1 TRBV9 NA TGTGCCAGCAGCGTAGTGGCAGGGGGCGGTGAGCAGTACTTC CASSVVAGGGEQYF
TRBJ2-5 TRBD2 TRBV7-2 NA TGTGCCAGCAGCTTGGGACTAGCGGGGTCCTCTTACTTC CASSLGLAGSSYF
TRBJ1-2 TRBD1 TRBV6-5 NA TGTGCCAGCAGTTGGGGACAGTTGGGAGGCTACACCTTC CASSWGQLGGYTF
TRBJ2-2 NA TRBV29-1 NA TGCAGCGTTGAGATAGGAAGCACCGGGGAGCTGTTTTTT CSVEIGSTGELFF